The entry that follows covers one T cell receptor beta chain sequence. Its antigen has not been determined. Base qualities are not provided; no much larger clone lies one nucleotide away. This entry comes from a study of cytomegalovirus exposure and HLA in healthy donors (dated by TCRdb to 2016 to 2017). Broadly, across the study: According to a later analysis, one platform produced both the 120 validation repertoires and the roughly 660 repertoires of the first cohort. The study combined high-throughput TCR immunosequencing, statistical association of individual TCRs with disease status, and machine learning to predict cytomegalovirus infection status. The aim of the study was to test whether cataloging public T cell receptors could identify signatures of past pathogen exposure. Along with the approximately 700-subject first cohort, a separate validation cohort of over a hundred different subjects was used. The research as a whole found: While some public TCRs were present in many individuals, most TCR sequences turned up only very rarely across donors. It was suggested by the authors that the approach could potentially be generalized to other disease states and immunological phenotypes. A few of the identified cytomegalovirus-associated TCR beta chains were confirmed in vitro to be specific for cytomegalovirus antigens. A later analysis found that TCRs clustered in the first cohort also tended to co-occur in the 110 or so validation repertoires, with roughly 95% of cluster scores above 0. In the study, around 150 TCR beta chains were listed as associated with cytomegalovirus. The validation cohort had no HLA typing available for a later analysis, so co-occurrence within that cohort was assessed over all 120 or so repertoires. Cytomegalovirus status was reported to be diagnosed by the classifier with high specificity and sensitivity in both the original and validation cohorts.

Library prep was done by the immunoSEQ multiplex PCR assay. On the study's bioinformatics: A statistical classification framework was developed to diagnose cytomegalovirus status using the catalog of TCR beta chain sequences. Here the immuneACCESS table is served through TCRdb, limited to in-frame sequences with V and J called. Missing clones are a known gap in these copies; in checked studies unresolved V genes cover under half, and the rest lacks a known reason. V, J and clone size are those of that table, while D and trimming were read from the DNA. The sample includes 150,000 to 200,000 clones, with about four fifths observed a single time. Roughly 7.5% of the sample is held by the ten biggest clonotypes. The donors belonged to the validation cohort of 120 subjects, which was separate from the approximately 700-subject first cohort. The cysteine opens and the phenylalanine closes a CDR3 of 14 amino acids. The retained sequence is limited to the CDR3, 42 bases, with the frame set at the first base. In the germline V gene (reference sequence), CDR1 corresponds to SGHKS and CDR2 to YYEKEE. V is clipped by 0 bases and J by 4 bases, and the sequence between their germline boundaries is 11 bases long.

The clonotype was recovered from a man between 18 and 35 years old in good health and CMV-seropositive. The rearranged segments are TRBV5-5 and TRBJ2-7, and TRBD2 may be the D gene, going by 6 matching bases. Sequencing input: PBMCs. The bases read TGTGCCAGCAGCTTGGTGGGGGGTGGTTACGAGCAGTACTTC. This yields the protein CASSLVGGGYEQYF. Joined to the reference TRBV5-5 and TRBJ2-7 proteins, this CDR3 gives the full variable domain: DAGVTQSPTHLIKTRGQQVTLRCSPISGHKSVSWYQQVLGQGPQFIFQYYEKEERGRGNFPDRFSARQFPNYSSELNVNALLLGDSALYLCASSLVGGGYEQYFGPGTRLTVT.